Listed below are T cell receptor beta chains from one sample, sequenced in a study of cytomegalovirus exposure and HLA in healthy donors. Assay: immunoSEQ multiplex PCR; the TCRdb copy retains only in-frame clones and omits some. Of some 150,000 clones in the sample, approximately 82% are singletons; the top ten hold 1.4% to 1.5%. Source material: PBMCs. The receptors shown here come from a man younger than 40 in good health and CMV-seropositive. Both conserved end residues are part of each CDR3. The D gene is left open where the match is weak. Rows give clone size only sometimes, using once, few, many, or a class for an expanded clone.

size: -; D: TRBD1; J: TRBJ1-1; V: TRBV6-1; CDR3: CASSEGIWDRGPRGTEAFF; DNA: TGTGCCAGCAGTGAGGGGATTTGGGACAGGGGACCTAGGGGCACTGAAGCTTTCTTT
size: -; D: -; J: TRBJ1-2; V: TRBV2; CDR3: CASSDVTRNYGYTF; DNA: TGTGCCAGCAGTGATGTAACTAGAAACTATGGCTACACCTTC
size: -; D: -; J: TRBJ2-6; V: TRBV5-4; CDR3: CASSLDLSGANVLTF; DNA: TGTGCCAGCAGCTTGGATCTCTCTGGGGCCAACGTCCTGACTTTC
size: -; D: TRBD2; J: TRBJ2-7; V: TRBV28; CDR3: CASGTSGPEQYF; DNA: TGTGCCAGTGGGACTAGCGGCCCCGAGCAGTACTTC
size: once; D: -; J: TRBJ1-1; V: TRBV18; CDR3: CASSPRVPNWSTEAFF; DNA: TGTGCCAGCTCACCACGGGTGCCGAATTGGAGCACTGAAGCTTTCTTT
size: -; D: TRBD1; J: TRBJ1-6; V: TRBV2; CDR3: CASAGQGIGRSPLHF; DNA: TGTGCCAGCGCGGGACAGGGGATCGGTAGATCACCCCTCCACTTT
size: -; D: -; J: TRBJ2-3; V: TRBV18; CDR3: CASSPRTDDTQYF; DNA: TGTGCCAGCTCACCACGTACAGACGATACGCAGTATTTT
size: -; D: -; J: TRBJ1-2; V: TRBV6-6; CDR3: CASPNEAGDPLRGYTF; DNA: TGTGCCAGCCCAAACGAGGCAGGGGACCCCCTTCGAGGCTACACCTTC
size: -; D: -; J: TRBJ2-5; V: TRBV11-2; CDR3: CASSFTGEETQYF; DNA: TGTGCCAGCAGCTTTACCGGAGAAGAGACCCAGTACTTC
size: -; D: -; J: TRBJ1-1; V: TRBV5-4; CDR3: CASSLAQVTPTEAFF; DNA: TGTGCCAGCAGCCTCGCGCAAGTTACGCCCACTGAAGCTTTCTTT
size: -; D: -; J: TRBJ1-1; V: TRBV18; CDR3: CASSPLENTEAFF; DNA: TGTGCCAGCTCACCACTAGAGAACACTGAAGCTTTCTTT